A single sample gave rise to the 27 T cell receptor beta chains below, sequenced in a study of metastatic and nonmetastatic thyroid tumors. No patient had received any treatment before thyroid surgery. MiXCR was used by TCRdb to re-call the PCR reads. The sample has tens of thousands of clones, 11% seen once. The material sequenced was blood. These receptor sequences come from a female donor with papillary thyroid cancer or a benign thyroid nodule (not recorded which). Some clones in this sample may be carry-over from other donors' samples.

This clone was counted at least ten times. The chain combines TRBV20-1 with TRBJ2-3; 9 bases fit TRBD2. Trimming cost V 3 bases and J 5 bases; bases outside gene matches: 9. The length of the CDR3 is 15 residues. The germline CDR1 and CDR2 sequences are DFQATT and SNEGSKA (reference sequence). In DNA, the CDR3 is TGCAGTGCTAGCGCCCCGGCGGGGGGGGGAGATACGCAGTATTTT. This sequence encodes CSASAPAGGGDTQYF.

This clone was observed many times. The chain uses TRBV5-1 and TRBJ2-7, with D tentatively TRBD2 (7 bases). This CDR3 spans 16 amino acids. Trimming removed 4 bases from V and 6 bases from J, with 23 bases in between. Germline CDR1 is SGHRS and CDR2 is YFSETQ. CDR3 amino acids: CASSPEGLGGGGEQYF. CDR3 bases: TGCGCCAGCAGCCCTGAGGGTCTTGGGGGAGGGGGCGAGCAGTACTTC.

This clone was detected many times. The V and J genes are TRBV20-1 and TRBJ2-6, with D perhaps assigned TRBD1 or TRBD2 (6 bases each). The V end lost 7 bases, the J end lost 0 bases, and 10 bases lay between the germline ends. The CDR3 has 14 amino acids. The V gene's germline CDR1 is DFQATT and CDR2 SNEGSKA (reference sequence). CDR3 in DNA: TGCAGTGTAGAGGGGGGCTCTGGGGCCAACGTCCTGACTTTC. Amino acids: CSVEGGSGANVLTF.

This clone was counted ten times or more. V gene TRBV28 combines with J gene TRBJ1-3; a possible D gene is TRBD1 (5 bases). This CDR3 has 16 residues. Germline CDR1 is MDHEN and CDR2 is SYDVKM. Trimming cost V 4 bases and J 0 bases, with 13 bases left between them. The CDR3 DNA reads as TGTGCCAGCAGTTCACCGGGACCTTCCTCTGGAAACACCATATATTTT. It yields the protein CASSSPGPSSGNTIYF.

This clone is deemed medium-sized. This chain links TRBV10-1 with TRBJ2-7, with TRBD2 identical over 7 bases. The J segment lost 2 bases and the V segment lost 0 bases, leaving 4 bases of the junction unmatched. Germline values: CDR1 WNHNN, CDR2 SYGVQD (reference sequence). This CDR3 contains 15 residues. DNA of the CDR3: TGCGCCAGCAGTGAGTCCGTGGGAGGGCCCTACGAGCAGTACTTC. It specifies CASSESVGGPYEQYF.

This clone was detected ten times or more. The chain joins TRBV4-1 to TRBJ2-7, with 7 bases that match TRBD1. Germline CDR1 MGHRA, CDR2 YSYEKL. This CDR3 region has 15 residues. V shed 5 bases and J 2 bases; nucleotides not matched to a gene: 9. DNA of the CDR3: TGCGCCAGCAGCTCCCTGAGACAGGGCACCTACGAGCAGTACTTC. It specifies CASSSLRQGTYEQYF.

The chain links TRBV6-5 to TRBJ2-7; D remains ambiguous. This CDR3 spans 14 amino acids. Trimming took 7 bases from V and 2 from J, leaving 15 bases between them. Germline V gene data show CDR1 as MNHEY and CDR2 as SVGAGI. The chain's CDR3 is CASTPRTMTYEQYF. CDR3 in DNA: TGTGCCAGCACCCCCAGAACGATGACCTACGAGCAGTACTTC.

This clone was picked up a small number of times. The chain couples TRBV6-2 or TRBV6-3 to TRBJ2-3; TRBD1 agrees at 7 bases. Germline assignment: CDR1 MNHEY and CDR2 SVGEGT. The CDR3 spans 15 residues. Losses at the gene ends were 6 bases for V and 3 bases for J; bases not matched to a gene: 9. The CDR3 DNA sequence: TGTGCCAGCAGCCTCGACAGGGACGGGACAGATACGCAGTATTTT. Its protein is CASSLDRDGTDTQYF.

This clone was seen ten or more times. One end of the junction varies from germline; a read error may be responsible. The gene calls are TRBV30 and TRBJ2-2; D unresolved. The CDR3 runs to 13 residues. Germline CDR1 and CDR2: GTSNPN and SVGIG (reference sequence). CDR3 region: CAWSELNAGELFF. The CDR3 DNA sequence: TGTGCCTGGAGCGAATTGAACGCCGGGGAGCTGTTTTTT. Using reference TRBV30 and TRBJ2-2 for the parts outside the CDR3, the full variable domain is SQTIHQWPATLVQPVGSPLSLECTVEGTSNPNLYWYRQAAGRGLQLLFYSVGIGQISSEVPQNLSASRPQDRQFILSSKKLLLSDSGFYLCAWSELNAGELFFGEGSRLTVL.

This clone has a count of ten or more. V usage is TRBV30 and J usage is TRBJ1-3; 8 positions agree with TRBD1. Germline V CDR1 and CDR2: GTSNPN, SVGIG (reference sequence). V lost 3 bases to trimming and J lost 2 bases; unmatched junction nucleotides: 3. The CDR3 loop spans 14 amino acids. CDR3 DNA sequence: TGTGCCTGGAGGGAGGGACAGGCTGGAAACACCATATATTTT. Protein: CAWREGQAGNTIYF.

This clone was recorded at least ten times. CDR3 sequence (DNA): TGCAGCGTTAGACTAGCGGGACGCACAGATACGCAGTATTTT. Its protein is CSVRLAGRTDTQYF. The V gene is TRBV29-1, the J gene TRBJ2-3; 11 positions agree with TRBD2. CDR1 and CDR2 (germline): SQVTM, ANQGSEA. CDR3 length: 14 residues. J lost 1 base, V lost 5 bases, and 2 bases had no gene match.

Points on this clone: Other DNA sequences from this sample encode an identical CDR3 as well. V usage is TRBV3-1 and J usage is TRBJ2-1; TRBD2 matches 10 bases. The germline CDR1 and CDR2 sequences are LGHDT and YNNKEL (reference sequence). J was trimmed by 4 bases and V by 4 bases; bases with no gene match: 4. The CDR3 contains 15 residues. The CDR3 nucleotides are TGTGCCAGCAGCCGTCGGACTAGCGGTTACAATGAGCAGTTCTTC. Translated: CASSRRTSGYNEQFF.

By share, this clone ranks as medium-sized. The chain employs TRBV6-5 and TRBJ2-3; D gene unclear. The CDR3 has 13 amino acids. The ends were cut back, 2 bases at V and 3 bases at J, with 6 bases in the middle. CDR1 and CDR2 (germline): MNHEY, SVGAGI. The CDR3 sequence is CASSYTETDTQYF. CDR3 nucleotide sequence: TGTGCCAGCAGTTACACGGAAACAGATACGCAGTATTTT.

This clone has at least ten counts. V is TRBV4-1 and J is TRBJ2-3; D might be TRBD2 (5 bases). CDR3 size: 17 residues. Germline V gene sequence: CDR1 MGHRA, CDR2 YSYEKL. Trimming removed 3 bases from V and 2 bases from J, with 18 bases in between. CDR3 DNA: TGCGCCAGCAGCCAGTATGGCTCTGGCGGGTCCACAGATACGCAGTATTTT. Amino acid sequence: CASSQYGSGGSTDTQYF.

There are many counts of this clone. CDR3 region: CASSRDVGNEKLFF. In DNA form, the CDR3 reads TGTGCCAGCAGCCGGGATGTGGGGAATGAAAAACTGTTTTTT. The J gene is TRBJ1-4, the V gene TRBV7-9; D is unclear. Between the trimmed V and J ends, which lost 5 bases and 5 bases, there was a span of 12 bases. Germline V lookup: CDR1 SEHNR, CDR2 FQNEAQ (reference sequence). This CDR3 comprises 14 residues. Drawing the rest from reference TRBV7-9 and TRBJ1-4, the complete variable domain is DTGVSQNPRHKITKRGQNVTFRCDPISEHNRLYWYRQTLGQGPEFLTYFQNEAQLEKSRLLSDRFSAERPKGSFSTLEIQRTEQGDSAMYLCASSRDVGNEKLFFGSGTQLSVL.

This clone was observed at least ten times. The chain employs TRBV7-9 and TRBJ2-1; D unclear. The germline gives CDR1 SEHNR, CDR2 FQNEAQ (reference sequence). The CDR3 runs 11 residues. V was cut by 8 bases and J by 5 bases, with 7 bases left in between. The CDR3 is CASEEDNEQFF. The CDR3 DNA sequence: TGTGCCAGCGAGGAAGACAATGAGCAGTTCTTC. Supplemented by reference TRBV7-9 and TRBJ2-1, the full variable domain reads DTGVSQNPRHKITKRGQNVTFRCDPISEHNRLYWYRQTLGQGPEFLTYFQNEAQLEKSRLLSDRFSAERPKGSFSTLEIQRTEQGDSAMYLCASEEDNEQFFGPGTRLTVL.

Many counts were recorded for this clone. The chain employs TRBV20-1 and TRBJ2-7; maybe TRBD1 (5 bases). The germline V gene encodes CDR1 DFQATT and CDR2 SNEGSKA (reference sequence). Trimming removed 3 bases from V and 2 bases from J, with 11 bases in between. CDR3 length: 13 amino acids. CDR3 coding DNA: TGCAGTGCTAGTGATCGCAGGGCCTACGAGCAGTACTTC. Encoded protein: CSASDRRAYEQYF.

About this clone: It may be a read error: a sequence one base away is much more abundant. The same CDR3 can be traced to other DNA sequences in this sample. The V gene is TRBV19, the J gene TRBJ2-4; D unresolved. CDR1 is LNHDA, CDR2 SQIVND, per germline (reference sequence). The CDR3 consists of 17 residues. For the CDR3, the DNA is TGTGCCAGTAGTATTGGGCTATTCTCCCAGGCCAAAAACATACAGTACTTC. Translation: CASSIGLFSQAKNIQYF.

At least ten counts were recorded for this clone. The chain joins TRBV20-1 to TRBJ2-7; D perhaps matches TRBD2 (6 bases). V was clipped by 5 bases and J by 6 bases, with 20 bases between them. CDR3 size: 14 residues. CDR1 is DFQATT, CDR2 SNEGSKA, per germline (reference sequence). CDR3 region: CSAYGPRRASEQYF. DNA of the CDR3: TGCAGTGCTTATGGACCGAGGAGGGCCTCCGAGCAGTACTTC.

This clone showed up many times. The rearrangement links TRBV7-2 to TRBJ2-5; tentative D call: TRBD2 (5 bases). Trimming left V 3 bases short and J 5 bases short, with 10 bases between. Germline V gives CDR1 SGHTA, CDR2 FQGNSA. The CDR3 is made up of 13 amino acids. The CDR3 loop reads CASSFGGSETQYF. The CDR3 DNA sequence: TGTGCCAGCAGCTTTGGAGGCTCGGAGACCCAGTACTTC.

This clone has ten or more counts. The chain links TRBV4-3 to TRBJ1-3, with unresolved D. The CDR3 totals 16 residues. Germline V CDR1 and CDR2: LGHNA, YSLEER. Trimming shortened V by 0 bases and J by 1 base, and 10 bases separated the two germline ends. DNA for the CDR3: TGCGCCAGCAGCCAAGATCACCGCCTTTCTGGAAACACCATATATTTT. Translating gives CASSQDHRLSGNTIYF.

Within the sample, this clone is medium-sized. V gene TRBV28 combines with J gene TRBJ2-1; 8 nucleotides match TRBD1. Germline lookup yields CDR1 MDHEN and CDR2 SYDVKM. The CDR3 has 14 residues. V dropped 8 bases and J dropped 10; count of bases not matched to a gene: 13. The CDR3 loop is CASCRDRSPYEQFF. CDR3 coding DNA: TGTGCCAGCTGCCGGGACAGGTCCCCCTACGAGCAGTTCTTC.

This CDR3 is CASIVRVDYGYTF. The CDR3 coding sequence is TGTGCCAGCATTGTCAGGGTCGACTATGGCTACACCTTC. The chain recombines TRBV28 with TRBJ1-2, with D tentatively TRBD1 (5 bases). CDR1 and CDR2 from the germline V gene are MDHEN and SYDVKM. The V and J ends lost 7 bases and 3 bases respectively, with 12 bases between them. The CDR3 spans 13 residues.

This clone has at least ten counts. The J gene is TRBJ1-2, the V gene TRBV11-2; possible D gene TRBD1, 5 bases. The CDR3 loop spans 16 amino acids. Germline V gene sequence: CDR1 SGHAT, CDR2 FQNNGV. Trimming took off 6 bases at V and 4 bases at J, with 21 bases between the two ends. In DNA, the CDR3 is TGTGCCAGCAGTAAAGACTCACAGGCCAGGTCCTATGGCTACACCTTC. Its protein product is CASSKDSQARSYGYTF.

In this sample, this clone is medium-sized. The J gene is TRBJ2-6, the V gene TRBV6-6; unclear D gene. The CDR3 extends over 14 amino acids. Germline CDR1 MNHNY, CDR2 SVGAGI (reference sequence). Deletions cut 2 bases from V and 2 bases from J, with 4 bases between. CDR3 DNA sequence: TGTGCCAGCAGTTACGACACTGGGGCCAACGTCCTGACTTTC. This encodes CASSYDTGANVLTF.

This clone was seen ten or more times. CDR3 amino acids: CATSDRQDTDTQYF. Here the CDR3 DNA reads TGTGCCACCAGCGACCGGCAGGACACAGATACGCAGTATTTT. The chain joins TRBV24-1 to TRBJ2-3, with D hard to call. The CDR3 runs to 14 residues. Trimming pared 7 bases from V and 2 bases from J, leaving 12 bases between. The germline V gene has CDR1 KGHDR and CDR2 SFDVKD.

The V call is TRBV19, the J call TRBJ1-6; 7 bases are shared with TRBD1. The CDR3 covers 14 residues. With V trimmed by 8 bases and J by 10 bases, 11 bases remained unmatched. Germline CDR1 and CDR2: LNHDA and SQIVND (reference sequence). The CDR3 region is CASSRTGVESPLHF. In nucleotides, the CDR3 is TGTGCCAGTTCTCGAACAGGGGTAGAATCACCCCTCCACTTT.